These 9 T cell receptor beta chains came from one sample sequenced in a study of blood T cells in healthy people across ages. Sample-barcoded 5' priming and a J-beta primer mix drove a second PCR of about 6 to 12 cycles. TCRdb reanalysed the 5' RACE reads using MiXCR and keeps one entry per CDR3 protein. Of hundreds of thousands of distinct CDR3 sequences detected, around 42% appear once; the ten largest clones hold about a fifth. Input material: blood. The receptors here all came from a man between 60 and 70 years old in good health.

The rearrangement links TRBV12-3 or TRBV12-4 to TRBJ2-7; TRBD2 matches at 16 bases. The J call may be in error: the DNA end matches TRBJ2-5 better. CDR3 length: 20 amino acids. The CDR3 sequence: CASSLRPFIGTSGGAETQYF. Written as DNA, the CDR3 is TGTGCCAGCAGTTTAAGGCCTTTTATTGGGACTAGCGGGGGGGCGGAGACCCAGTACTTC.

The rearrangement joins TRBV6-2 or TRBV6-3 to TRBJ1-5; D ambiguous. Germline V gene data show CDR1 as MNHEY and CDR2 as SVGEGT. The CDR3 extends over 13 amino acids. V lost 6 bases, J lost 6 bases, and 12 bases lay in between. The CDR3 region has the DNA TGTGCCAGCAGCCAACAGAGGCCTCAGCCCCAGCATTTT. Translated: CASSQQRPQPQHF.

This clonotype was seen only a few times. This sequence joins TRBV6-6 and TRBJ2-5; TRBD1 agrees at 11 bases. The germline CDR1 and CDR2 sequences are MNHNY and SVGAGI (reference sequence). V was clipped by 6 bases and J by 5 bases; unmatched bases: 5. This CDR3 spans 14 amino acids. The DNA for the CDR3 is TGTGCCAGCAGGGACAGGGGGCGGCTCGAGACCCAGTACTTC. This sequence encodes CASRDRGRLETQYF.

DNA for the CDR3: TGTGCCAGCAGCATTTCATCAGGTTATCCGTACTCTGGGGCCAACGTCCTGACTTTC. Translated: CASSISSGYPYSGANVLTF. This rearrangement joins TRBV7-8 to TRBJ2-6; unclear D gene. The germline V gene has CDR1 SGHVS and CDR2 FQNEAQ. The CDR3 is 19 amino acids. V shed 5 bases and J shed 0 bases, with 20 bases lying between them.

CDR3 nucleotide sequence: TGTGCCAGCAGCCCCGGACGGGAATCTTCACCCCTCCACTTT. This encodes CASSPGRESSPLHF. This sequence joins TRBV3-1 and TRBJ1-6; no firm D call. The germline V gene has CDR1 LGHDT and CDR2 YNNKEL (reference sequence). The CDR3 loop spans 14 amino acids. Trimming took off 4 bases at V and 9 bases at J, with 13 bases between the two ends.

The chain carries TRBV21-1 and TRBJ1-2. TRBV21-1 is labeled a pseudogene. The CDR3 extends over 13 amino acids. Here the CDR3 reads CASSPGPRGGYTF. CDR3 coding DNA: TGTGCCAGCAGCCCAGGCCCACGGGGAGGCTACACCTTC.

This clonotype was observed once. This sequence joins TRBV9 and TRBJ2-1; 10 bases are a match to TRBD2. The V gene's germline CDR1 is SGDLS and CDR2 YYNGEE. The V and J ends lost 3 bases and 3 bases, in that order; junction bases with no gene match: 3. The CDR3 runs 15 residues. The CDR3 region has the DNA TGTGCCAGCAGCGGACCTAGCGGGGGCTACAATGAGCAGTTCTTC. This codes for CASSGPSGGYNEQFF. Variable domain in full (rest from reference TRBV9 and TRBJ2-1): DSGVTQTPKHLITATGQRVTLRCSPRSGDLSVYWYQQSLDQGLQFLIQYYNGEERAKGNILERFSAQQFPDLHSELNLSSLELGDSALYFCASSGPSGGYNEQFFGPGTRLTVL.

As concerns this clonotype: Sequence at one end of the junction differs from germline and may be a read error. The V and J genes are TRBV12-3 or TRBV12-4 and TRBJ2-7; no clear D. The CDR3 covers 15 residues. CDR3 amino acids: CASSLYGESSYEQYF. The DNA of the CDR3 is TGTGCCAGCAGTTTATACGGCGAGAGCTCCTATGAGCAGTACTTC.

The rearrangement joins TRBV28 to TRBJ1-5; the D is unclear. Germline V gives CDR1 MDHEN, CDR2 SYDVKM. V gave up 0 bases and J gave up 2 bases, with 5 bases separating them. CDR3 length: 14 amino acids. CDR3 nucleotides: TGTGCCAGCAGTTTATGGGAAGGCAATCAGCCCCAGCATTTT. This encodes CASSLWEGNQPQHF.